The next 18 T cell receptor beta chains were all read from a single sample in a study of CD8 T cells in ankylosing spondylitis. These TCRs' antigens remain unknown. TCRdb passed the 5' RACE reads through MiXCR, listing each CDR3 protein once. The sample has 750,000 to 850,000 distinct CDR3 sequences; about an eighth are singletons. Study results and limitations: A TCR beta motif made of eight highly homologous variants seemed typical of ankylosing spondylitis blood.

Sequences were obtained from blood, either unsorted or a sorted T cell fraction (not recorded which). These receptors were collected from a male donor with ankylosing spondylitis.

The CDR3 region has the DNA TGTGCCAGCAGCTTAGGGTTACCTGGGGAAGAGACCCAGTACTTC. This gives the protein CASSLGLPGEETQYF. This chain connects TRBV7-9 to TRBJ2-5; D remains ambiguous. Trimming left V 1 base short and J 3 bases short, with 12 bases between. The CDR3 is 15 residues long. The germline gives CDR1 SEHNR, CDR2 FQNEAQ (reference sequence).

The chain recombines TRBV5-6 with TRBJ1-2; 7 nucleotides match TRBD1. Germline CDR1 SGHDT, CDR2 YYEEEE. The J segment lost 8 bases and the V segment lost 5 bases, leaving 9 bases of the junction unmatched. There are 13 residues in the CDR3. The CDR3 DNA reads as TGTGCCAGCAGGTTTGGGACAGCGGAAGGCTACACCTTC. Amino acids: CASRFGTAEGYTF. Based on the CDR3 plus reference TRBV5-6 and TRBJ1-2, the full variable domain is DAGVTQSPTHLIKTRGQQVTLRCSPKSGHDTVSWYQQALGQGPQFIFQYYEEEERQRGNFPDRFSGHQFPNYSSELNVNALLLGDSALYLCASRFGTAEGYTFGSGTRLTVV.

In its sample, this clonotype was seen many times. This sequence joins TRBV6-1 and TRBJ2-1; TRBD1 matches 8 bases. Germline V lookup: CDR1 MNHNS, CDR2 SASEGT. The CDR3 sequence is 16 residues long. The junction had 14 bases not matched to a gene; V was cut back by 5 bases and J by 8 bases. CDR3 loop: CASSRAVTGDVDEQFF. The DNA of the CDR3 is TGTGCCAGCAGTCGAGCTGTGACAGGGGATGTGGATGAGCAGTTCTTC.

The rearrangement uses TRBV20-1 and TRBJ2-3, with D unresolved. The CDR3 covers 13 residues. Germline lookup yields CDR1 DFQATT and CDR2 SNEGSKA (reference sequence). Trimming removed 8 bases from V and 0 bases from J, with 12 bases in between. In nucleotides, the CDR3 is TGCAGTCCCCGGGCTACTAGCACAGATACGCAGTATTTT. It translates to CSPRATSTDTQYF.

This clonotype appeared a few times. J is TRBJ2-1 and V is TRBV29-1; maybe TRBD1 (6 bases). The CDR3 is made up of 14 amino acids. The ends were cut back, 4 bases at V and 1 base at J, with 11 bases in the middle. Germline V gene data show CDR1 as SQVTM and CDR2 as ANQGSEA. CDR3: CSVAGQGSYNEQFF. The CDR3 bases are TGCAGCGTTGCCGGGCAGGGGTCCTACAATGAGCAGTTCTTC.

This clonotype came up many times. V usage is TRBV10-3 and J usage is TRBJ1-1, with 7 bases identical to TRBD1. J gave up 2 bases and V 4 bases, and 7 bases lay outside the gene matches. This CDR3 comprises 15 residues. Germline V gene data show CDR1 as ENHRY and CDR2 as SYGVKD. The CDR3 protein is CAISASTGSNTEAFF. The CDR3 DNA reads as TGTGCCATCAGTGCATCGACAGGGTCCAACACTGAAGCTTTCTTT.

This clonotype was counted only a few times. The V call is TRBV7-2, the J call TRBJ2-7, with D tentatively TRBD1 (7 bases). The length of the CDR3 is 15 residues. V was shortened by 2 bases and J by 4 bases, with 15 bases between the two germline ends. CDR1 SGHTA and CDR2 FQGNSA come from the germline V gene. CDR3 sequence: CASSLYTGAGYEQYF. CDR3 in DNA: TGTGCCAGCAGCTTATATACAGGGGCGGGATACGAGCAGTACTTC.

This clonotype was detected a few times. The chain joins TRBV18 to TRBJ1-1; D is ambiguous. The germline V gene has CDR1 KGHSH and CDR2 LQKENI. CDR3 length equals 15 residues. V lost 6 bases to trimming and J lost 0 bases, with 14 bases between them. In nucleotides, the CDR3 is TGTGCCAGCTCCCAAACATTCGCAGTGAACACTGAAGCTTTCTTT. The encoded protein is CASSQTFAVNTEAFF.

V is TRBV5-1 and J is TRBJ2-7, with D possibly matching TRBD1 (7 bases). The V and J ends lost 6 bases and 1 base respectively, with 14 bases between them. This CDR3 has 14 residues. CDR1 SGHRS and CDR2 YFSETQ come from the germline V gene. DNA of the CDR3: TGCGCCAGCAAGGTCAGGGGGGAATCCTACGAGCAGTACTTC. This codes for CASKVRGESYEQYF.

The rearrangement uses TRBV10-3 and TRBJ1-1; D is unclear. Trimming shortened V by 6 bases and J by 0 bases, and 8 bases separated the two germline ends. Germline V gene lookup returns CDR1 ENHRY and CDR2 SYGVKD. The CDR3 has 13 amino acids. CDR3 loop: CAISSTVNTEAFF. The CDR3 nucleotides read TGTGCCATCAGCTCGACGGTGAACACTGAAGCTTTCTTT.

This clonotype was counted a few times. The rearrangement joins TRBV20-1 to TRBJ1-4; tentative D call: TRBD1 (6 bases). Trimming removed 6 bases at V and 5 bases at J, with 25 bases between. From germline, CDR1 is DFQATT and CDR2 SNEGSKA (reference sequence). The CDR3 sequence is 17 residues long. CDR3 sequence (DNA): TGCAGTGCCCCAGTAGTAACAACAGGGCTGAACAATGAAAAACTGTTTTTT. Protein: CSAPVVTTGLNNEKLFF.

The chain combines TRBV12-3 or TRBV12-4 with TRBJ2-5; possibly TRBD1 or TRBD2 for D (7 bases each). V was clipped by 3 bases and J by 3 bases, with 20 bases between them. The CDR3 spans 17 residues. Written as DNA, the CDR3 is TGTGCCAGCAGTTTGGGAGGGGGCGCCGGGATGAAAGAGACCCAGTACTTC. This encodes CASSLGGGAGMKETQYF.

This clonotype appeared a few times. The rearrangement links TRBV4-3 to TRBJ2-1; D possibly corresponds to TRBD1 (6 bases). CDR3 length: 15 amino acids. Germline V gives CDR1 LGHNA, CDR2 YSLEER. V was shortened by 3 bases and J by 4 bases, with 13 bases between the two germline ends. This chain's CDR3 is CASSHLSGTYNEQFF. CDR3 DNA sequence: TGCGCCAGCAGCCACCTCTCCGGGACATACAATGAGCAGTTCTTC.

In its sample, this clonotype was seen a few times. The chain is built from TRBV5-1 and TRBJ1-2; the D gene is possibly TRBD1 (5 bases). V was pared by 0 bases and J by 5 bases, with 11 bases between. The CDR3 runs 14 residues. In germline, CDR1 is SGHRS, CDR2 YFSETQ. CDR3 sequence reads: CASSLGSPGYGYTF. The CDR3 region has the DNA TGCGCCAGCAGCTTGGGATCCCCAGGGTATGGCTACACCTTC. Looking up the rest from reference TRBV5-1 and TRBJ1-2 gives the full variable domain: KAGVTQTPRYLIKTRGQQVTLSCSPISGHRSVSWYQQTPGQGLQFLFEYFSETQRNKGNFPGRFSGRQFSNSRSEMNVSTLELGDSALYLCASSLGSPGYGYTFGSGTRLTVV.

The DNA of the CDR3 is TGCAGTGCATGGGAGTCCACAGATACGCAGTATTTT. It encodes CSAWESTDTQYF. V and J are TRBV20-1 and TRBJ2-3; the D gene is possibly TRBD2 (5 bases). The CDR3 runs 12 residues. The germline CDR1 and CDR2 sequences are DFQATT and SNEGSKA (reference sequence). The V end was cut by 6 bases, the J end by 2 bases, with 9 bases between.

V is TRBV7-9 and J is TRBJ2-3; the D is unclear. The CDR3 runs 14 residues. Germline CDR1 reads SEHNR; CDR2 reads FQNEAQ (reference sequence). V lost 3 bases to trimming and J lost 4 bases, with 11 bases between them. The CDR3 DNA reads as TGTGCCAGCAGCTTGACACAAAGCGCAGATACGCAGTATTTT. It encodes CASSLTQSADTQYF.

The sample holds a few counts of this clonotype. The chain has TRBV5-1 and TRBJ2-2; tentatively, D is TRBD1 (6 bases). CDR1 and CDR2 (germline): SGHRS, YFSETQ. V lost 4 bases, J lost 6 bases, and 10 bases lay in between. CDR3 size: 13 residues. CDR3 nucleotides: TGCGCCAGCAGCCCACAGGGCCCCGGGGAGCTGTTTTTT. Translated: CASSPQGPGELFF.

This clonotype was seen a handful of times. The rearrangement uses TRBV20-1 and TRBJ2-1; D gene uncertain. The V gene lost 3 bases and the J gene lost 8 bases, with 23 bases spanning the gap. CDR3 size: 16 residues. The germline gives CDR1 DFQATT, CDR2 SNEGSKA (reference sequence). In DNA form, the CDR3 reads TGCAGTGCTAGGCGCATCTCGAACTCCCGGGTGGATGAGCAGTTCTTC. Its protein is CSARRISNSRVDEQFF.